These T cell receptor beta chains were read from a single sample in a study of T cell responses to AZD1222 COVID-19 vaccine. The data were produced by immunoSEQ multiplex PCR, yet TCRdb's version contains in-frame clones alone and is incomplete. The sample carries just under 150,000 clones, roughly 84% recorded once. Sequencing was performed on peripheral blood, taken 28 days after the second AZD1222 dose. Source of these receptors: an adult who received the AZD1222 COVID-19 vaccine. Both conserved end residues are trimmed from each CDR3.

J,V,CDR3
TRBJ2-1,TRBV28,ASSPGLADAYNEQF
TRBJ2-3,TRBV19,ASSKGINPSTDTQY
TRBJ2-3,TRBV11-3,ASSSGRGVKGVDTQY
TRBJ2-3,TRBV6-4,ASSAGTSGRGDTQY
TRBJ2-5,TRBV6-1,ASSDGGRGETQY
TRBJ2-6,TRBV3-1/TRBV3-2,ASSPMRGRGAGANVLT
TRBJ2-7,TRBV28,ASSSLRGVPGYEQY
TRBJ2-1,TRBV28,ASRPLGEPSYNEQF
TRBJ2-2,TRBV5-1,ASSLAATTGGELF
TRBJ1-3,TRBV28,ASSLSGEEGKLGNTIY
TRBJ1-4,TRBV7-9,ASSLVPGQGGNEKLF
TRBJ1-2,TRBV2,ASSGETTARGYT
TRBJ1-1,TRBV19,ASSSYVSLNTEAF
TRBJ1-2,TRBV30,AWSLTNYGYT
TRBJ1-1,TRBV30,AWSVPGLNTEAF
TRBJ2-7,TRBV19,ASSSSREQY
TRBJ1-3,TRBV7-2,ASSLGQGGAGNTIY
TRBJ2-1,TRBV10-3,AIQGLAGSYNEQF
TRBJ2-7,TRBV3-1/TRBV3-2,ASSQGPGGVYEQY
TRBJ2-4,TRBV10-2,ASSESKGEAGTAKNIQY
TRBJ1-4,TRBV6-2/TRBV6-3,ASSYTSQEKLF
TRBJ1-6,TRBV19,ASTVGSGTGNSPLH
TRBJ2-1,TRBV5-1,ASTDRDRGVNEQF
TRBJ1-6,TRBV6-5,ASSSPSSPLH
TRBJ2-2,TRBV5-6,ASSLDRGLTGELF
TRBJ2-1,TRBV5-1,ASSSGQGRYNEQF
TRBJ2-7,TRBV5-4,ASSSSYEQY
TRBJ2-5,TRBV21-1,ASSNESITGPGTQY
TRBJ1-6,TRBV12-3/TRBV12-4,ASSFFVDSPLH
TRBJ1-6,TRBV6-5,ASSYYRVNSPLH
TRBJ1-1,TRBV13,ASSLKGGTEAF
TRBJ1-5,TRBV3-1/TRBV3-2,ASSQGSNQPQH
TRBJ2-7,TRBV2,ASSEQY
TRBJ1-3,TRBV2,ASRGGNTIY
TRBJ1-5,TRBV5-6,ASSLEGQGVPNQPQH
TRBJ2-5,TRBV3-1/TRBV3-2,ASSQSSGRLGETQY
TRBJ1-3,TRBV29-1,SVENSGNTIY
TRBJ1-1,TRBV27,ASSLYRVNTEAF
TRBJ2-1,TRBV4-1,ASSEEGRSYNEQF
TRBJ1-5,TRBV19,ACCREGSNQPQH
TRBJ1-3,TRBV2,ASSEGPASGNTIY
TRBJ2-2,TRBV19,AAQGVSAGLTGELF